This entry features one T cell receptor beta chain sequence. Its specificity is unknown. Treatment defined: roughly 20 received Ad26.COV2.S at low or high dose, single or two shots; about 5 received placebo; per-sample allocation not given. Collection of the samples took place on day 63 after the first injection of vaccine or placebo. Vaccination employed an Ad26 vector expressing the Wuhan-strain SARS-CoV-2 spike. The table came from immunoSEQ multiplex PCR; TCRdb's copy has only in-frame clones and leaves some out. The sample has over 300,000 clones, roughly 85% seen once; the top ten hold just under 7.5%. This sample was included in a study of Ad26.COV2.S vaccination and SARS-CoV-2 variants. Study results and limitations: Marked by substantial breadth, spike-specific CD8+ and CD4+ T cell responses were reportedly seen after vaccination.

V lost 2 bases, J lost 0 bases, and 14 bases lay in between. Looked up from germline, CDR1 is MNHEY and CDR2 is SMNVEV (reference sequence). The CDR3 spans 16 residues. The chain carries TRBV27 and TRBJ2-7; D perhaps matches TRBD2 (6 bases). This sequence was found in a person between 18 and 65 years old who received the Ad26.COV2.S COVID-19 vaccine or a placebo. Sequences were derived from peripheral blood, sampled in a trial of Ad26.COV2.S vaccine versus placebo. The CDR3 sequence: CASSLRGLSGSYEQYF. CDR3 DNA sequence: TGTGCCAGCAGTTTAAGGGGACTTTCAGGCTCCTACGAGCAGTACTTC.